A single sample gave rise to the 8 T cell receptor beta chains below, sequenced in a study of OX40 agonist ivuxolimab in advanced cancers. The library was made by the immunoSEQ multiplex PCR assay. TCRdb limited this immuneACCESS table to in-frame rearrangements with V and J called. A share of clones is missing; checked studies link under half to unresolved V genes, and the rest is unexplained. For this sample there are about 53,000 clones; roughly nine tenths appear just once. Of the sample, 11% falls within the top ten clones. The sequences come from CD4+ or CD8+ T cells sorted from blood, collected in a trial of the OX40 agonist ivuxolimab. The source is an adult with an advanced solid tumor such as melanoma, head and neck, liver or kidney cancer.

The chain recombines TRBV19 with TRBJ1-1, with unresolved D. Trimming removed 6 bases at V and 1 base at J, with 3 bases between. The CDR3 length is 11 residues. CDR1 and CDR2 from the germline V gene are LNHDA and SQIVND (reference sequence). DNA for the CDR3: TGTGCCAGTAGGGGGAACACTGAAGCTTTCTTT. As protein: CASRGNTEAFF.

The CDR3 DNA is TGTGCCAGCAGTGAAGCGAGAGGGGGAAATTCACCCCTCCACTTT. Amino acid sequence: CASSEARGGNSPLHF. V is TRBV6-1 and J is TRBJ1-6; D may be TRBD1 (6 bases). The germline V gene encodes CDR1 MNHNS and CDR2 SASEGT. Trimming took 0 bases from V and 7 from J, leaving 10 bases between them. This CDR3 spans 15 amino acids.

The chain carries TRBV6-1 and TRBJ1-4; D may be TRBD1 (6 bases). The CDR3 totals 13 residues. With 9 bases removed from V and 7 bases from J, the gap between germline ends came to 15 bases. In germline, CDR1 is MNHNS, CDR2 SASEGT. This chain's CDR3 is CASIQGDREKLFF. CDR3 DNA sequence: TGTGCCAGTATACAGGGTGATCGTGAAAAACTGTTTTTT.

J is TRBJ2-2 and V is TRBV10-3, with 9 bases lining up with TRBD1. V gave up 6 bases and J gave up 6 bases; unmatched junction bases: 8. CDR1 and CDR2 from the germline V gene are ENHRY and SYGVKD. This CDR3 is 15 amino acids long. DNA for the CDR3: TGTGCCATCAGGGGCCGGGACAGGGTTTCCGGGGAGCTGTTTTTT. Residues: CAIRGRDRVSGELFF.

The chain joins TRBV7-3 to TRBJ2-5; 7 bases line up with TRBD2. Trimming cost V 6 bases and J 2 bases; bases outside gene matches: 9. The CDR3 consists of 15 residues. CDR1 and CDR2 (germline): SGHTA, FQGTGA. The CDR3 DNA sequence: TGTGCCAGCAGTGCCGGGATTAGCGGGCAAGAGACCCAGTACTTC. This gives the protein CASSAGISGQETQYF.

The chain joins TRBV19 to TRBJ1-6; D ambiguous. Between the trimmed V and J ends, which lost 1 base and 7 bases, there was a span of 14 bases. Per germline, CDR1 LNHDA and CDR2 SQIVND (reference sequence). The CDR3 contains 16 residues. In DNA, the CDR3 is TGTGCCAGTAGTATAGGACCAGTGGACTACAATTCACCCCTCCACTTT. This translates into CASSIGPVDYNSPLHF.

The CDR3 bases are TGTGCCAGCAGTTATACACAGGTCTATGGCTACACCTTC. Protein: CASSYTQVYGYTF. The chain couples TRBV6-6 to TRBJ1-2, with D possibly TRBD1 on 5 matching bases. In germline, CDR1 is MNHNY, CDR2 SVGAGI (reference sequence). The length of the CDR3 is 13 residues. Trimming shortened V by 3 bases and J by 4 bases, and 9 bases separated the two germline ends.

V and J are TRBV14 and TRBJ2-1; a weak D match, TRBD1 (6 bases). The V and J ends lost 7 bases and 1 base respectively, with 14 bases between them. The CDR3 is 15 residues long. CDR1 is SGHDN and CDR2 is FVKESK in the germline V gene. CDR3 sequence: CASTPTRGSYNEQFF. CDR3 nucleotide sequence: TGTGCCAGCACCCCAACTAGGGGGTCCTACAATGAGCAGTTCTTC.